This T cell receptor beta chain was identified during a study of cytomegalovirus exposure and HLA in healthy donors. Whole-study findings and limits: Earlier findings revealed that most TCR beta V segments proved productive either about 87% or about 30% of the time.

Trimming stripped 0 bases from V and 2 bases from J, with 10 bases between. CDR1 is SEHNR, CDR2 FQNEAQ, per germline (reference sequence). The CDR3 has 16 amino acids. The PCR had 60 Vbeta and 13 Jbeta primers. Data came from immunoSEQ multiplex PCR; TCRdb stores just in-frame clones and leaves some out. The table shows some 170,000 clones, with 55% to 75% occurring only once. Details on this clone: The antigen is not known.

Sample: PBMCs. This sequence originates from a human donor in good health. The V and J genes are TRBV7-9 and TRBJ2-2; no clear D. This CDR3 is CASSLAQVSNTGELFF. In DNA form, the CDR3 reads TGTGCCAGCAGCTTAGCGCAGGTCTCAAACACCGGGGAGCTGTTTTTT.